This TCR beta chain was retrieved from a study of CD8 T cells in Susac syndrome. Germline CDR1 SQVTM, CDR2 ANQGSEA. Trimming cost V 8 bases and J 6 bases, with 14 bases left between them. The CDR3 extends over 12 amino acids. cDNA came from around 0.54 to 1 ug RNA primed by random hexamers. TCRdb recomputed calls from the immunoSEQ multiplex PCR reads with MiXCR, one row per CDR3 protein. Among about 150,000 distinct CDR3 sequences listed, about 95% were seen once. The clonotype was recovered from a human donor with multiple sclerosis. The sequencing sample was made of CD4+ T cells from PBMCs. The chain carries TRBV29-1 and TRBJ2-1; either TRBD1 or TRBD2 may fit D (6 bases each). DNA for the CDR3: TGCAGCTCAAGGGGGGCGAGCAATGAGCAGTTCTTC. Its protein product is CSSRGASNEQFF.